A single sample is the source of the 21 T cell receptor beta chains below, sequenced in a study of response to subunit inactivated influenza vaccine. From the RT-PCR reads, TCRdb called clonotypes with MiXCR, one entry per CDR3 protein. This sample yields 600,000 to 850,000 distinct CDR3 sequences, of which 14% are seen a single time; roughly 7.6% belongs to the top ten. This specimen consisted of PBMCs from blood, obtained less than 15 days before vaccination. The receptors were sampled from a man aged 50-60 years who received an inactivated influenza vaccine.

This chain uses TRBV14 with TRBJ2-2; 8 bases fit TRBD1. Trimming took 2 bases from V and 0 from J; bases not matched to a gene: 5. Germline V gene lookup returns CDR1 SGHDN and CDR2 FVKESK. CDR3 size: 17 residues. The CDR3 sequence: CASSQRQGSANTGELFF. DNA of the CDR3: TGTGCCAGCAGCCAAAGACAGGGGTCGGCGAACACCGGGGAGCTGTTTTTT.

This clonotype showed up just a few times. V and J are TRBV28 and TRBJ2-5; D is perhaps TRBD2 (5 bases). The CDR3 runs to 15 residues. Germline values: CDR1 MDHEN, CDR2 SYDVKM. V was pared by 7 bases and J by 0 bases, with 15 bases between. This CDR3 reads CASTSRGSYQETQYF. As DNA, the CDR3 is TGTGCCAGCACCAGCCGGGGTTCGTACCAAGAGACCCAGTACTTC. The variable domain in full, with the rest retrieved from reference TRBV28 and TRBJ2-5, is DVKVTQSSRYLVKRTGEKVFLECVQDMDHENMFWYRQDPGLGLRLIYFSYDVKMKEKGDIPEGYSVSREKKERFSLILESASTNQTSMYLCASTSRGSYQETQYFGPGTRLLVL.

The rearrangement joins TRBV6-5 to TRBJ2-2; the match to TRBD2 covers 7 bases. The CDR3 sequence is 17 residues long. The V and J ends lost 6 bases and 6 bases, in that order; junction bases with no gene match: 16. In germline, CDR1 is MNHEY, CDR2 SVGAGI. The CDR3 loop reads CASSYHGEGRPPGELFF. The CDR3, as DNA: TGTGCCAGCAGCTACCATGGGGAGGGGCGTCCCCCCGGGGAGCTGTTTTTT.

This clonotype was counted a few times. The CDR3 bases are TGTGCCGCGCTGGGGCGGGAGGTCACAGATACGCAGTATTTT. Translating gives CAALGREVTDTQYF. V and J are TRBV24-1 and TRBJ2-3; TRBD2 matches 8 bases. Unmatched junction bases numbered 9, after V lost 12 bases and J lost 2 bases. CDR1 and CDR2 from the germline V gene are KGHDR and SFDVKD. This CDR3 comprises 14 residues.

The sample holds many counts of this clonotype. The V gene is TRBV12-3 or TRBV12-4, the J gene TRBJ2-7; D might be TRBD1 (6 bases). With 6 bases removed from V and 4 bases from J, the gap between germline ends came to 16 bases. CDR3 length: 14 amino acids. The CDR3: CASSWTASHYEQYF. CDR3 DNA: TGTGCCAGCAGCTGGACAGCCTCTCATTACGAGCAGTACTTC.

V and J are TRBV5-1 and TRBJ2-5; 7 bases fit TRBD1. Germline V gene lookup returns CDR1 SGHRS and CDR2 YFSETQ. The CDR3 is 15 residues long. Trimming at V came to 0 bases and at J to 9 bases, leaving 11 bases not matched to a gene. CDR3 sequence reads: CASSLATGEIGAQYF. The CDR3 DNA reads TGCGCCAGCAGCTTGGCAACAGGGGAGATCGGGGCCCAGTACTTC.

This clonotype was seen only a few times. The CDR3 here is CASSPGARASYEQYF. CDR3 nucleotides: TGTGCCAGCAGTCCCGGTGCCAGGGCCTCCTACGAGCAGTACTTC. The genes are TRBV6-1 and TRBJ2-7; tentative D call: TRBD1 (5 bases). There are 15 residues in the CDR3. Germline-derived CDR1 and CDR2 are MNHNS and SASEGT. V was pared by 5 bases and J by 0 bases, with 14 bases between.

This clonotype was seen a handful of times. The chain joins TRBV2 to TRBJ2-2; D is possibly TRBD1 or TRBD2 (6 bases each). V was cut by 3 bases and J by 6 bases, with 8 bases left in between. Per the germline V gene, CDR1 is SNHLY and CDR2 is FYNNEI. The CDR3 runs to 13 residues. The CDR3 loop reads CASSDGGPGELFF. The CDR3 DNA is TGTGCCAGCAGTGACGGGGGCCCCGGGGAGCTGTTTTTT.

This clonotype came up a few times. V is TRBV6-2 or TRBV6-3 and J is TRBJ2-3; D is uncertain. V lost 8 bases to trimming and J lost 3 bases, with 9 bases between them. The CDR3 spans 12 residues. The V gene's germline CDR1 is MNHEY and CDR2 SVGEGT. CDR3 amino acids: CASHQRTDTQYF. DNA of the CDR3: TGTGCCAGCCATCAGAGGACAGATACGCAGTATTTT.

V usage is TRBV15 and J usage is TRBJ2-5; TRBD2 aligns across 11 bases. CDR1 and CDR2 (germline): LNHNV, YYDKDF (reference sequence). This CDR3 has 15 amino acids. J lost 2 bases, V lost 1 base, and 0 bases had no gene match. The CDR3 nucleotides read TGTGCCACCAGCAGAGGACTAGCGGGACAAGAGACCCAGTACTTC. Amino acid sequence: CATSRGLAGQETQYF.

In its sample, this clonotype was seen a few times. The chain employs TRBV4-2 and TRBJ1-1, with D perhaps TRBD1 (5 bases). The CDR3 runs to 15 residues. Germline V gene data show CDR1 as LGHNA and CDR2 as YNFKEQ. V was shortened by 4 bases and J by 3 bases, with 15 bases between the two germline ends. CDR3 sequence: CASSPMWGRDTEAFF. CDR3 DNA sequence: TGTGCCAGCAGCCCCATGTGGGGCCGGGACACTGAAGCTTTCTTT.

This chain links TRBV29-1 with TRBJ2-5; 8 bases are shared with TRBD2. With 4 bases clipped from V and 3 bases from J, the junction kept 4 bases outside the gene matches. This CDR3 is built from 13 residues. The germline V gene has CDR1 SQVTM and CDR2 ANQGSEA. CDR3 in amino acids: CSVAGGDEETQYF. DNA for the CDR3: TGCAGCGTTGCCGGGGGGGATGAAGAGACCCAGTACTTC.

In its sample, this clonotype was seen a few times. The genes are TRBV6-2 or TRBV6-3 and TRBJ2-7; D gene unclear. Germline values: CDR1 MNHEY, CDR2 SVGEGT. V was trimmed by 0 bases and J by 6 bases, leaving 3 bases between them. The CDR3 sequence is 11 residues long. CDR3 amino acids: CASSYSTEQYF. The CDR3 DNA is TGTGCCAGCAGTTACTCGACCGAGCAGTACTTC.

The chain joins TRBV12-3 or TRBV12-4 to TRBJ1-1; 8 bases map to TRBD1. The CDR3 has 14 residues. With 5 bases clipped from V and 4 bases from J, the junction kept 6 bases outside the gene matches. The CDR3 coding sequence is TGTGCCAGCAGTCGACAGGGGATTTTCACTGAAGCTTTCTTT. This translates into CASSRQGIFTEAFF.

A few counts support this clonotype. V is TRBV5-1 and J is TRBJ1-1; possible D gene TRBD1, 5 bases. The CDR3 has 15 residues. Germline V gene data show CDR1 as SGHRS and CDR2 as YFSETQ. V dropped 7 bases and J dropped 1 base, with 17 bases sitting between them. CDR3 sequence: CASPPPGQANTEAFF. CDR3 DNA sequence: TGCGCCAGCCCCCCGCCGGGGCAGGCGAACACTGAAGCTTTCTTT.

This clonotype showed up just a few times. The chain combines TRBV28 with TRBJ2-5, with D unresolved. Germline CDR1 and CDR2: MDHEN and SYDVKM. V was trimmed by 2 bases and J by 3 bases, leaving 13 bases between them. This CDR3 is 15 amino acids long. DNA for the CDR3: TGTGCCAGCAGTTTAAATCCCTTTATAAAAGAGACCCAGTACTTC. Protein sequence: CASSLNPFIKETQYF.

As DNA, the CDR3 is TGTGCCACCAGTAGAGGACATGCCTACGAGCAGTACTTC. It specifies CATSRGHAYEQYF. The J gene is TRBJ2-7, the V gene TRBV24-1; TRBD1 might be the D (5 bases). The CDR3 is 13 amino acids. V was clipped by 6 bases and J by 2 bases, with 10 bases between them. The V gene's germline CDR1 is KGHDR and CDR2 SFDVKD.

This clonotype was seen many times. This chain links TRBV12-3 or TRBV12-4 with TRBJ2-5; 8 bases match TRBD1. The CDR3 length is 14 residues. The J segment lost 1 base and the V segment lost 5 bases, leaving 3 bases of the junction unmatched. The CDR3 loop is CASSQDRAQETQYF. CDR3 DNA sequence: TGTGCCAGCAGTCAGGACAGGGCCCAAGAGACCCAGTACTTC.

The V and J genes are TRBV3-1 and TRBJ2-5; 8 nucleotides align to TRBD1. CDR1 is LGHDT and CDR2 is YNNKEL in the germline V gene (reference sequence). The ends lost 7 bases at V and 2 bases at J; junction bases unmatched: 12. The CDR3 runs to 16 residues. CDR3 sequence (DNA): TGTGCCAGCACCCCACTTCTGACAGGGGTTCAAGAGACCCAGTACTTC. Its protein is CASTPLLTGVQETQYF.

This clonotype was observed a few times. The CDR3: CASSQRQEPDQPQHF. The CDR3, as DNA: TGTGCCAGCAGCCAGAGACAGGAACCGGATCAGCCCCAGCATTTT. V and J are TRBV12-3 or TRBV12-4 and TRBJ1-5; D might be TRBD1 (6 bases). This CDR3 comprises 15 residues. Trimming shortened V by 6 bases and J by 5 bases, and 17 bases separated the two germline ends.

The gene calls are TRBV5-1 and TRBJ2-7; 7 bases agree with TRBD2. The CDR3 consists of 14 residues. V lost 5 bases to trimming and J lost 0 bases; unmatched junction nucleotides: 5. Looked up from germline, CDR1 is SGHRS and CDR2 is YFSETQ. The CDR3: CASRERGSSYEQYF. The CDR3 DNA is TGCGCCAGCAGAGAGCGGGGAAGCTCCTACGAGCAGTACTTC.